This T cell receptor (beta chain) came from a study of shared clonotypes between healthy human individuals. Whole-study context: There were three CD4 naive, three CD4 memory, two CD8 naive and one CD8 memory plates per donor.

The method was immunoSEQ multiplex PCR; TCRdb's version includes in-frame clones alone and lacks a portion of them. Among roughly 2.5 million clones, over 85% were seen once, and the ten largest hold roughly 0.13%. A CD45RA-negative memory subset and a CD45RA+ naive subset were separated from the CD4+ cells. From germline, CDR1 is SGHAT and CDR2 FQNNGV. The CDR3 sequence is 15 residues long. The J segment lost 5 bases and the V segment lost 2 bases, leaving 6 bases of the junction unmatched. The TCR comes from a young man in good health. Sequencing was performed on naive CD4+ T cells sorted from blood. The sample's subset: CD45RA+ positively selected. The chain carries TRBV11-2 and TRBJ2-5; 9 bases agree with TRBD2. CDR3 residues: CASSLRLAGSETQYF. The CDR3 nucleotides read TGTGCCAGCAGCTTACGGCTAGCGGGGAGCGAGACCCAGTACTTC.